This is a list of T cell receptor beta chains from one sample in a study of T-cell memory formation after mild COVID-19. TCRdb called the 5' RACE reads again in MiXCR, with one record for every CDR3 protein. The sample lists about 160,000 distinct CDR3 sequences, roughly 28% occurring once. The sequencing input was PBMCs or a T cell subset sorted from them (not recorded which). Receptors originate from an adult woman who had mild COVID-19 (a few samples of this study predate the infection). Cell type and time point are not known. The CDR3 runs from the conserved cysteine through the conserved F or W. The D gene is left open where the match is weak. The size of a clone is reported for some rows only, either as once, few or many, or as a class for expanded clones.

V gene	D gene	J gene	clone size	CDR3 DNA	CDR3 protein
TRBV6-1	-	TRBJ1-5	-	TGTGCCAGCAGTGAACGGAGGGACGGGAATCAGCCCCAGCATTTT	CASSERRDGNQPQHF
TRBV20-1	-	TRBJ2-2	-	TGCAGTGCTAGGCTGACTACTAGCTCCACCGGGGAGCTGTTTTTT	CSARLTTSSTGELFF
TRBV5-6	-	TRBJ2-3	-	TGTGCCAGCAGCTTTTACCCGACTGAGACTAGCACAGATACGCAGTATTTT	CASSFYPTETSTDTQYF
TRBV7-3	TRBD1	TRBJ2-6	-	TGTGCCAGCAGCGGGCCGGGACAGGGAAGCTCTGGGGCCAACGTCCTGACTTTC	CASSGPGQGSSGANVLTF
TRBV24-1	TRBD1	TRBJ2-1	few	TGTGCCACCAGTGATACGACCGGGACAGGGGACTACAATGAGCAGTTCTTC	CATSDTTGTGDYNEQFF
TRBV4-1	TRBD1	TRBJ2-7	-	TGCGCCAGCAGCCAAGGGACAGGGGAATACGAGCAGTACTTC	CASSQGTGEYEQYF
TRBV5-1	-	TRBJ2-5	few	TGCGCCAGCAGCGACCCGGGACGGGAGACCCAGTACTTC	CASSDPGRETQYF
TRBV12-3/TRBV12-4	-	TRBJ1-6	-	TGTGCCAGCAGTTTAGCCGGGGGTAGTAATTCACCCCTCCACTTT	CASSLAGGSNSPLHF
TRBV15	-	TRBJ1-1	-	TGTGCCACCAGCTCGTATTACAGGGACACTGAAGCTTTCTTT	CATSSYYRDTEAFF
TRBV24-1	TRBD1	TRBJ1-3	-	TGTGCCACCAGTGATTCAAGGACAGGCCTCTCTGGAAACACCATATATTTT	CATSDSRTGLSGNTIYF
TRBV29-1	TRBD2	TRBJ2-1	few	TGCAGCGTTGAAGAAGGACTAGCGGGATGGAATGAGCAGTTCTTC	CSVEEGLAGWNEQFF
TRBV7-8	TRBD2	TRBJ2-7	-	TGTGCCAGCAGCCCGACTAGCGGGAGGTCCTCCTACGAGCAGTACTTC	CASSPTSGRSSYEQYF
TRBV9	-	TRBJ2-2	few	TGTGCCAGCAGCGTAGAGATAGGAGGGGAGCTGTTTTTT	CASSVEIGGELFF
TRBV4-2	-	TRBJ2-7	-	TGTGCCAGCAGCCAAGATGGGAGGACGAGGGGCGAGCAGTACTTC	CASSQDGRTRGEQYF
TRBV2	TRBD1	TRBJ1-1	-	TGTGCCAGCACCGCCGGGACAGTGAACACTGAAGCTTTCTTT	CASTAGTVNTEAFF
TRBV20-1	TRBD2	TRBJ2-5	few	TGCAGTGCTAGATCGCTGGCGGGAGGTGAGACCCAGTACTTC	CSARSLAGGETQYF
TRBV30	-	TRBJ1-5	-	TGTGCCTGGAGTGTAACGGATAGCAATCAGCCCCAGCATTTT	CAWSVTDSNQPQHF
TRBV20-1	-	TRBJ1-1	many	TGCAGTGCGCCGAGGATAGGGCGAAACTCCGACGCTTTCTTT	CSAPRIGRNSDAFF
TRBV7-3	TRBD1	TRBJ2-1	-	TGTGCCAGCAGCTTAGCTGGACAGGGGTCGGAGCAGTTCTTC	CASSLAGQGSEQFF
TRBV7-9	-	TRBJ1-6	-	TGTGCCAGCAGCTTAAATAGCGGGCCCCTCCACTTT	CASSLNSGPLHF
TRBV12-3/TRBV12-4	-	TRBJ2-2	few	TGTGCCAGCAGTCCCGGGTCGAACACCGGGGAGCTGTTTTTT	CASSPGSNTGELFF
TRBV5-6	TRBD2	TRBJ2-5	once	TGTGCCAGCAGCTTCTCTAGCGGGGGTAGCCAAGAGACCCAGTACTTC	CASSFSSGGSQETQYF
TRBV7-2	-	TRBJ1-1	few	TGTGCCAGCAGCTTAGGAGCCCTGAACACTGAAGCTTTCTTT	CASSLGALNTEAFF
TRBV7-2	TRBD2	TRBJ2-1	-	TGTGCCAGCAGCTTAGCTGGCGGGAGAGGCTCCTACAATGAGCAGTTCTTC	CASSLAGGRGSYNEQFF
TRBV7-2	TRBD1	TRBJ1-2	few	TGTGCCAGCAGCTTATCTCTCGAAGGGACAGGCTATGGCTACACCTTC	CASSLSLEGTGYGYTF
TRBV19	TRBD2	TRBJ2-3	many	TGTGCCAGTTCTCTTAGCGGGAGAGTCAGCACAGATACGCAGTATTTT	CASSLSGRVSTDTQYF
TRBV7-3	-	TRBJ2-3	few	TGTGCCAGCAGCTTAATTCCCCGTGCTGCGGCCACAGATACGCAGTATTTT	CASSLIPRAAATDTQYF
TRBV20-1	-	TRBJ2-7	once	TGCAGTGCTAGAGATACCTTGGGCCACGAGCAGTACTTC	CSARDTLGHEQYF
TRBV5-1	-	TRBJ2-7	few	TGCGCCAGCAGCTTGGGAGGTGGAGCCCGCGAGCAGTACTTC	CASSLGGGAREQYF
TRBV4-1	-	TRBJ1-1	-	TGCGCCAGCAGCCAACTCCCCGGGACGGGCCTGAACACTGAAGCTTTCTTT	CASSQLPGTGLNTEAFF
TRBV7-9	-	TRBJ2-2	few	TGTGCCAGCAGAAGTTCGACAACGAACACCGGGGAGCTGTTTTTT	CASRSSTTNTGELFF
TRBV11-3	TRBD2	TRBJ2-1	-	TGTGCCAGCAGCCTGGGACTAGCGGGAGCTGCTGAGCAGTTCTTC	CASSLGLAGAAEQFF
TRBV7-8	-	TRBJ2-7	-	TGTGCCAGCAGCTTAAGGATGGGCGAGCAGTACTTC	CASSLRMGEQYF
TRBV29-1	-	TRBJ2-2	-	TGCAGCGTTGGCCAGAGGGGCACCGGGGAGCTGTTTTTT	CSVGQRGTGELFF
TRBV18	-	TRBJ2-5	few	TGTGCCAGCTCGGCGAACCGGGACAAAGAGACCCAGTACTTC	CASSANRDKETQYF
TRBV7-2	-	TRBJ1-6	few	TGTGCCAGCAGCTTATCGGGTGCGCCCCTCCACTTT	CASSLSGAPLHF
TRBV11-2	TRBD1	TRBJ2-1	-	TGTGCCAGCAGCTTAGATCCATATTTATTGGGACAGGGTTCTAATGAGCAGTTCTTC	CASSLDPYLLGQGSNEQFF
TRBV5-1	-	TRBJ1-2	-	TGCGCCAGCAGCCCAGCCGTTACCTATGGCTACACCTTC	CASSPAVTYGYTF
TRBV7-2	-	TRBJ2-6	-	TGTGCCAGCAGCTCCCGATCCCCGTCTGGGGCCAACGTCCTGACTTTC	CASSSRSPSGANVLTF
TRBV29-1	-	TRBJ1-2	-	TGCAGCGTTGGGCGGGGCAGCTATGGCTACACCTTC	CSVGRGSYGYTF
TRBV9	TRBD1	TRBJ2-3	few	TGTGCCAGCAGCCCTTGGACAGGACCAGATACGCAGTATTTT	CASSPWTGPDTQYF